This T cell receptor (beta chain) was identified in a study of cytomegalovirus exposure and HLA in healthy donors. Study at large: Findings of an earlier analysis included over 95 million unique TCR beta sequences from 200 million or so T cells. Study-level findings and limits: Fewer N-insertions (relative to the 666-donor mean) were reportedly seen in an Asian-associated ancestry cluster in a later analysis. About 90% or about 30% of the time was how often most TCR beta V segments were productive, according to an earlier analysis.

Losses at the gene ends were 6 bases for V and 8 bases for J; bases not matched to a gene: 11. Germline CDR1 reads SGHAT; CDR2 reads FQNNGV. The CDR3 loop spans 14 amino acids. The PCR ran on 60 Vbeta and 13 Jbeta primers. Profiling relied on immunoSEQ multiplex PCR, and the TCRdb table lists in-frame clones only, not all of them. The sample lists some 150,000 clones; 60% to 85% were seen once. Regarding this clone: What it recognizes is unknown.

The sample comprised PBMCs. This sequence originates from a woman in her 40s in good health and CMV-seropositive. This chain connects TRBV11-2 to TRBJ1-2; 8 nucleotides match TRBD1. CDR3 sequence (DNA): TGTGCCAGCAGTTTGGGACAGGCCACGGGGGGCTACACCTTC. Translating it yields CASSLGQATGGYTF.